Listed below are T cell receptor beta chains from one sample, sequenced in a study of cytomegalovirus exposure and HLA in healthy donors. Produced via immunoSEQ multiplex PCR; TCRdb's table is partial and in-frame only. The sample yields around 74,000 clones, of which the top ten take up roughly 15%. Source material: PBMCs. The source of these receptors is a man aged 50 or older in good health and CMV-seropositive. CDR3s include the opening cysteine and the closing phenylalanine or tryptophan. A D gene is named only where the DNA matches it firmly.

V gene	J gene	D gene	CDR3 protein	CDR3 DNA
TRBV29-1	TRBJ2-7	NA	CSVNQGTRYEQYF	TGCAGCGTTAATCAGGGGACCAGATACGAGCAGTACTTC
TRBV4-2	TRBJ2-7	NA	CASSQDLRAYEQYF	TGTGCCAGCAGCCAAGATCTGCGGGCGTACGAGCAGTACTTC
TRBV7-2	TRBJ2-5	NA	CASSLLGGETQYF	TGTGCCAGCTCACTTCTCGGGGGAGAGACCCAGTACTTC
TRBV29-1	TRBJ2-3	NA	CSVGQSEDTQYF	TGCAGCGTTGGACAGAGTGAAGATACGCAGTATTTT
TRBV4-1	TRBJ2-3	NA	CASSQDIGANGWSDTQYF	TGCGCCAGCAGCCAAGACATAGGAGCGAATGGTTGGTCAGATACGCAGTATTTT
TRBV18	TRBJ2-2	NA	CASSPIRDATGELFF	TGTGCCAGCTCACCTATCAGGGATGCCACCGGGGAGCTGTTTTTT
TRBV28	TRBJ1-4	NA	CASSPGDRQPTNEKLFF	TGTGCCAGCAGCCCCGGGGATAGGCAGCCAACTAATGAAAAACTGTTTTTT
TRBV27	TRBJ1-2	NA	CASSVSYSDGYTF	TGTGCCAGCAGTGTTTCCTACTCGGATGGCTACACCTTC
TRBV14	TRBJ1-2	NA	CASSPVGRGPFLNYGYTF	TGTGCCAGCAGCCCAGTAGGGCGGGGGCCCTTTCTTAACTATGGCTACACCTTC
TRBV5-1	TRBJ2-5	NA	CASSLAGGEETQYF	TGCGCCAGCAGCTTGGCCGGCGGGGAAGAGACCCAGTACTTC
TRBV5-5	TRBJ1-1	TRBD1	CASSLGQGGTEAFF	TGTGCCAGCAGCTTGGGACAGGGGGGCACTGAAGCTTTCTTT
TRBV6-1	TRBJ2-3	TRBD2	CASSGGLAGNYVTDTQYF	TGTGCCAGCAGTGGGGGGCTAGCGGGGAATTACGTAACAGATACGCAGTATTTT
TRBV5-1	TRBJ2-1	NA	CASSLDGSSYNEQFF	TGCGCCAGCAGCTTGGATGGGAGCTCCTACAATGAGCAGTTCTTC
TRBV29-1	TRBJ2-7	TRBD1	CSVEVHGQAPGEQYF	TGCAGCGTTGAAGTTCATGGACAGGCTCCAGGCGAGCAGTACTTC
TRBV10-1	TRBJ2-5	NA	CASSESARETQYF	TGCGCCAGCAGTGAGTCGGCGAGGGAGACCCAGTACTTC
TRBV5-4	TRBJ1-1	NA	CASSFQENTEAFF	TGTGCCAGCAGCTTTCAGGAGAACACTGAAGCTTTCTTT
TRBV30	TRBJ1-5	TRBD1	CAWRDSAGGDQPQHF	TGTGCCTGGAGGGACTCGGCAGGGGGCGATCAGCCCCAGCATTTT
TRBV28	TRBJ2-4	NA	CASSPTRGAKNIQYF	TGTGCCAGCAGTCCAACCCGGGGGGCCAAAAACATTCAGTACTTC
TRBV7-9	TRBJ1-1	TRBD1	CASSPYPRTGSEAFF	TGTGCCAGCAGCCCTTATCCGAGGACAGGGTCTGAAGCTTTCTTT
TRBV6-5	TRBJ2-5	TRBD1	CASSSTGDRGETQYF	TGTGCCAGCAGTTCCACCGGGGACAGGGGCGAGACCCAGTACTTC
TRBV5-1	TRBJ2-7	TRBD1	CASSVQGEYEQYF	TGCGCCAGCAGCGTACAGGGGGAGTACGAGCAGTACTTC
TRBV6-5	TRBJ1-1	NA	CASSYSIFQGLTEAFF	TGTGCCAGCAGTTACTCGATCTTTCAGGGATTAACTGAAGCTTTCTTT
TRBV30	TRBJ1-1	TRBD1	CAWRGQIAGYTEAFF	TGTGCCTGGAGGGGACAGATCGCTGGGTACACTGAAGCTTTCTTT
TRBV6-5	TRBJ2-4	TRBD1	CAVGQGGDQNIQYF	TGTGCAGTCGGACAGGGTGGGGACCAAAACATTCAGTACTTC
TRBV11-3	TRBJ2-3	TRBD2	CASSFQAGGADTQYF	TGTGCCAGCAGCTTCCAGGCGGGGGGTGCAGATACGCAGTATTTT
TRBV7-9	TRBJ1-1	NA	CASTPKGEAFF	TGTGCCAGCACACCCAAGGGGGAGGCTTTCTTT
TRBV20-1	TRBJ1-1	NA	CSSVTGEAFF	TGCAGCTCCGTTACAGGGGAAGCTTTCTTT
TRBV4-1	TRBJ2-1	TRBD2	CASSPGLAGLNNEQFF	TGCGCCAGCAGCCCCGGACTAGCGGGGCTCAACAATGAGCAGTTCTTC
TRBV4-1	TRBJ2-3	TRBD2	CASSQGLLAGGRTDTQYF	TGCGCCAGCAGCCAAGGATTGTTAGCGGGGGGGCGAACAGATACGCAGTATTTT
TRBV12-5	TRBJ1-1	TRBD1	CATNRDRGYGTEAFF	TGTGCTACTAACAGGGACAGGGGGTACGGGACTGAAGCTTTCTTT